The rows below give T cell receptor beta chains drawn from one sample of a study of identical twins. MiXCR, run by TCRdb on the 5' RACE reads, gives a single entry per CDR3 protein. The sample records hundreds of thousands of distinct CDR3 sequences, about 7.5% being singletons. This same sample was also part of a study on yellow fever vaccine responses in identical twins.

Sequencing was performed on memory (CD45RO+) T cells sorted from blood. These receptors were obtained from a young woman in good health. CDR3s include the opening cysteine and the closing phenylalanine or tryptophan. A D gene is named only where the DNA matches it firmly. Some rows mark clone size as missing; the rest say once, few, many or name a class of expanded clone.

v_gene	abundance	j_gene	d_gene	CDR3aa	CDR3nt
TRBV3-1	.	TRBJ1-1	.	CASSQVLGADTEAFF	TGTGCCAGCAGCCAAGTTTTGGGAGCCGACACTGAAGCTTTCTTT
TRBV3-1	many	TRBJ2-7	.	CASSQGYGGAYEQYF	TGTGCCAGCAGCCAAGGATACGGGGGAGCCTACGAGCAGTACTTC
TRBV6-1	.	TRBJ1-2	.	CASSDSVNYGYTF	TGTGCCAGCAGTGACAGCGTCAACTATGGCTACACCTTC
TRBV18	.	TRBJ2-5	.	CASSPQLRTLVQETQYF	TGTGCCAGCTCACCACAACTGAGGACGCTTGTCCAAGAGACCCAGTACTTC
TRBV29-1	.	TRBJ2-1	.	CSVEDLAVRGYESSYNEQFF	TGCAGCGTTGAAGACCTTGCTGTGAGGGGTTATGAGAGCTCCTACAATGAGCAGTTCTTC
TRBV10-3	.	TRBJ1-2	.	CAISDRGYGYTF	TGTGCCATCAGTGACAGGGGCTATGGCTACACCTTC
TRBV29-1	.	TRBJ1-2	.	CSGGQGGANYGYTF	TGCAGCGGCGGGCAGGGAGGGGCTAACTATGGCTACACCTTC
TRBV19	few	TRBJ1-1	.	CASSKTGLSTEAFF	TGTGCCAGTAGTAAGACAGGTCTCAGCACTGAAGCTTTCTTT
TRBV5-1	few	TRBJ2-7	.	CASSLGTRTSGYEQYF	TGCGCCAGCAGCTTGGGTACTCGGACCTCGGGATACGAGCAGTACTTC
TRBV9	many	TRBJ1-1	.	CASSPRAGLNTEAFF	TGTGCCAGCAGCCCCCGTGCGGGGCTAAACACTGAAGCTTTCTTT
TRBV29-1	many	TRBJ1-2	TRBD1	CSVQGANYGYTF	TGCAGCGTTCAGGGGGCTAACTATGGCTACACCTTC
TRBV7-6	few	TRBJ2-7	TRBD2	CASSPSGTPYEQYF	TGTGCCAGCAGCCCTAGCGGGACCCCCTACGAGCAGTACTTC
TRBV6-2/TRBV6-3	many	TRBJ2-1	TRBD2	CASSYSREGLNEQFF	TGTGCCAGCAGTTACTCGCGGGAGGGCCTTAATGAGCAGTTCTTC
TRBV4-2	many	TRBJ2-3	.	CASSQELSADTQYF	TGTGCCAGCAGCCAGGAACTAAGTGCGGATACGCAGTATTTT
TRBV4-2	many	TRBJ2-3	TRBD2	CASTEGRSSGGLNTDTQYF	TGTGCCAGCACCGAAGGGAGGTCTAGCGGGGGGCTGAACACAGATACGCAGTATTTT
TRBV20-1	few	TRBJ2-7	TRBD1	CSATGQGAYGKGEQYF	TGCAGTGCCACAGGACAGGGCGCATACGGGAAGGGCGAGCAGTACTTC
TRBV21-1	.	TRBJ2-7	.	CASSKEGDRGPYEQYF	TGTGCCAGCAGCAAAGAAGGGGACAGGGGGCCCTACGAGCAGTACTTC
TRBV15	many	TRBJ2-1	TRBD1	CATSSRGDREFDEQFF	TGTGCCACCAGCAGCCGGGGTGACAGGGAATTCGATGAGCAGTTCTTC
TRBV4-1	few	TRBJ2-7	.	CASSQLPVRVQSYEQYF	TGCGCCAGCAGCCAGCTCCCAGTCAGGGTTCAATCCTACGAGCAGTACTTC
TRBV7-2	.	TRBJ2-7	.	CASSFAPGNFYEQYF	TGTGCCAGCAGCTTCGCCCCGGGTAATTTCTACGAGCAGTACTTC
TRBV5-1	many	TRBJ2-5	.	CASSLAGAGEETQYF	TGCGCCAGCAGCTTGGCCGGAGCAGGGGAGGAGACCCAGTACTTC
TRBV6-4	many	TRBJ2-1	TRBD2	CASSDSRGGFSYNEQFF	TGTGCCAGCAGTGACTCGCGGGGGGGCTTCTCCTACAATGAGCAGTTCTTC
TRBV2	many	TRBJ2-1	TRBD2	CAGGLAEYNEQFF	TGTGCCGGAGGACTAGCCGAATACAATGAGCAGTTCTTC
TRBV6-1	many	TRBJ2-3	.	CASRGSGAGATQYF	TGTGCCAGCAGAGGATCCGGGGCCGGTGCTACGCAGTATTTT
TRBV10-3	.	TRBJ1-3	.	CAISGRDTIYF	TGTGCCATCAGTGGACGAGACACCATATATTTT
TRBV5-8	.	TRBJ2-7	TRBD2	CASSTVLAGPSYEQYF	TGTGCCAGCAGCACCGTTCTAGCGGGGCCCTCCTACGAGCAGTACTTC
TRBV5-6	many	TRBJ2-7	.	CASSLVFGIGYEQYF	TGTGCCAGCAGCTTGGTTTTCGGGATAGGCTACGAGCAGTACTTC
TRBV10-3	many	TRBJ2-3	.	CAISGSTDTQYF	TGTGCCATCAGTGGTTCCACAGATACGCAGTATTTT
TRBV9	.	TRBJ2-1	.	CASSVGAGLYEQFF	TGTGCCAGCAGCGTAGGGGCGGGTCTATATGAGCAGTTCTTC
TRBV5-1	few	TRBJ2-7	TRBD1	CASTGDRPYEQYF	TGCGCCAGCACCGGGGACAGACCCTACGAGCAGTACTTC
TRBV28	many	TRBJ1-4	.	CASSSQGRHEKLFF	TGTGCCAGCAGTTCGCAGGGGAGGCATGAAAAACTGTTTTTT
TRBV12-3/TRBV12-4	few	TRBJ1-2	.	CASSPRGGFYGYTF	TGTGCCAGCAGTCCCAGGGGCGGATTCTATGGCTACACCTTC
TRBV7-3	few	TRBJ2-1	TRBD2	CASSLRLAGGGEQFF	TGTGCCAGCAGCCTAAGACTAGCGGGGGGGGGTGAGCAGTTCTTC
TRBV14	few	TRBJ2-2	TRBD1	CASSGYSGTGNTGELFF	TGTGCCAGCAGCGGATATTCCGGGACAGGGAACACCGGGGAGCTGTTTTTT
TRBV9	many	TRBJ1-3	.	CASSVDPTNSGNTIYF	TGTGCCAGCAGCGTAGATCCCACCAACTCTGGAAACACCATATATTTT
TRBV20-1	few	TRBJ1-1	.	CSAEKLTQHTEAFF	TGCAGTGCAGAAAAGCTGACACAACACACTGAAGCTTTCTTT
TRBV20-1	many	TRBJ1-5	TRBD1	CSARDREEYQPQHF	TGCAGTGCCCGCGACAGGGAAGAATACCAGCCCCAGCATTTT
TRBV5-1	many	TRBJ2-2	.	CASSLGGRNTGELFF	TGCGCCAGCAGCTTGGGGGGCCGGAACACCGGGGAGCTGTTTTTT
TRBV5-8	.	TRBJ2-1	.	CASSLNILGAAFF	TGTGCCAGCAGCTTGAACATACTAGGGGCCGCCTTCTTC
TRBV5-1	few	TRBJ2-1	.	CASRVQADSYNEQFF	TGCGCCAGCAGGGTCCAGGCTGACTCGTACAATGAGCAGTTCTTC
TRBV5-1	few	TRBJ2-6	.	CASSQAVNVPSGANVLTF	TGCGCCAGCAGCCAGGCTGTTAATGTCCCCTCTGGGGCCAACGTCCTGACTTTC
TRBV3-1	.	TRBJ2-2	.	CASSVLTGSRGELFF	TGTGCCAGCAGCGTACTAACAGGGTCAAGGGGGGAGCTGTTTTTT
TRBV29-1	few	TRBJ1-1	.	CSVVLDRTEAFF	TGCAGCGTTGTTTTGGACAGAACTGAAGCTTTCTTT
TRBV6-2/TRBV6-3	.	TRBJ1-2	.	CASSEPGYGYTF	TGTGCCAGCAGCGAGCCCGGATATGGCTACACCTTC
TRBV28	few	TRBJ2-7	.	CASSLPRGYEQYF	TGTGCCAGCAGTTTACCCCGGGGGTACGAGCAGTACTTC
TRBV5-6	.	TRBJ1-2	TRBD1	CASNLPGTGIHYGYTF	TGTGCCAGCAATCTCCCCGGGACAGGGATTCACTATGGCTACACCTTC
TRBV2	few	TRBJ2-2	.	CASTPFFGTWGTGELFF	TGTGCCAGCACCCCCTTTTTTGGTACATGGGGCACCGGGGAGCTGTTTTTT
TRBV15	many	TRBJ2-1	TRBD2	CATTTVGGSKREQFF	TGTGCCACCACCACCGTGGGGGGGTCAAAACGGGAGCAGTTCTTC
TRBV20-1	many	TRBJ1-6	.	CSAREDSNNSPLHF	TGCAGTGCTAGAGAAGACAGTAACAATTCACCCCTCCACTTT
TRBV29-1	many	TRBJ2-3	TRBD2	CSVEGTLAASTDTQYF	TGCAGCGTTGAAGGTACACTAGCGGCTAGCACAGATACGCAGTATTTT
TRBV29-1	few	TRBJ2-3	.	CSVETGGTDTQYF	TGCAGCGTTGAGACAGGCGGCACAGATACGCAGTATTTT
TRBV6-5	.	TRBJ2-5	.	CASRRGEETQYF	TGTGCCAGCAGGCGAGGCGAAGAGACCCAGTACTTC
TRBV6-1	.	TRBJ2-3	TRBD2	CASAGGGASRSSTDTQYF	TGTGCCAGCGCGGGCGGGGGGGCGTCCCGATCTAGCACAGATACGCAGTATTTT
TRBV10-3	few	TRBJ1-1	.	CAIGANMNTEAFF	TGTGCCATCGGAGCCAACATGAACACTGAAGCTTTCTTT
TRBV29-1	many	TRBJ2-3	.	CSVEGDGSTDTQYF	TGCAGCGTTGAAGGGGACGGAAGCACAGATACGCAGTATTTT